The entry below gives a single TCR beta chain sequence along with its context. The data stem from a study of blood T cell repertoires in COVID-19. Germline V lookup: CDR1 SQVTM, CDR2 ANQGSEA. V lost 6 bases, J lost 3 bases, and 7 bases stayed unmatched. The CDR3 runs 14 residues. The repertoire was sequenced with immunoSEQ multiplex PCR; TCRdb's copy has only in-frame clones and lacks some. Here the sample spans a few hundred thousand clones, about four fifths being singletons. The TCR sequence derives from a man aged 40-55 years who had been exposed to COVID-19. This chain connects TRBV29-1 to TRBJ2-7; 11 bases are shared with TRBD1. Sequencing used PBMCs or T cells enriched from blood (not recorded which). The CDR3 DNA sequence: TGCAGCGTAAATGGGGACAGGGGGGTCTACGAGCAGTACTTC. Translating it yields CSVNGDRGVYEQYF.